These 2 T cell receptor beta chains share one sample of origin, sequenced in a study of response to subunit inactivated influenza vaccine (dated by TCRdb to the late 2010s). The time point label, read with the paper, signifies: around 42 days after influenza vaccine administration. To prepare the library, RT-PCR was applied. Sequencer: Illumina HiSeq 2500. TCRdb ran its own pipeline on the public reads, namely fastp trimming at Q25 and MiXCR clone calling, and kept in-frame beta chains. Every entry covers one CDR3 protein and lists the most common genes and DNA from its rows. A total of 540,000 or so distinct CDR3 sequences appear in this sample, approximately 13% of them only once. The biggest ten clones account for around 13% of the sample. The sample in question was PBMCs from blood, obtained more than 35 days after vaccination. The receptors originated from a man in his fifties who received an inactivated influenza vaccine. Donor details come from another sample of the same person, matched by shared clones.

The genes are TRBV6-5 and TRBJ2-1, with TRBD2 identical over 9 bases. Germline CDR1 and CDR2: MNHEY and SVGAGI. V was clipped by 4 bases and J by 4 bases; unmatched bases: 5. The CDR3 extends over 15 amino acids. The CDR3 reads CASSSAGGFYNEQFF. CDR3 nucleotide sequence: TGTGCCAGCAGTTCAGCGGGAGGATTTTACAATGAGCAGTTCTTC.

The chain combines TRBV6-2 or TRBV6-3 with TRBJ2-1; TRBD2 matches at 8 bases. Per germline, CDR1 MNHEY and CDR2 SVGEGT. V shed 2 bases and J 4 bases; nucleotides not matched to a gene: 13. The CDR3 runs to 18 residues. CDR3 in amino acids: CASSYNSGRAETYNEQFF. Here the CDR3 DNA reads TGTGCCAGCAGTTACAACAGCGGGAGAGCCGAGACTTACAATGAGCAGTTCTTC.